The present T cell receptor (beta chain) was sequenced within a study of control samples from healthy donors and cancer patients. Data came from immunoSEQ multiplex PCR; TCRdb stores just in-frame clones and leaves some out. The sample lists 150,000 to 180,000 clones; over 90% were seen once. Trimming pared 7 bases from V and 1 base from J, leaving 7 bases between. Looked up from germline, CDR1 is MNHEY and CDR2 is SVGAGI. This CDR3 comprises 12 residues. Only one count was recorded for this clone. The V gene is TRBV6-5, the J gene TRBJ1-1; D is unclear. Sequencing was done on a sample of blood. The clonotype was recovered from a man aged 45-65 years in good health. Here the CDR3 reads CASTTENTEAFF. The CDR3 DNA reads TGTGCCAGCACAACGGAGAACACTGAAGCTTTCTTT.